Following are 5 T cell receptor beta chains from one sample sequenced in a study of T cells in women clearing cervical HPV infection. Produced via immunoSEQ multiplex PCR; TCRdb's table is partial and in-frame only. Across about 19,000 clones, the top ten clones capture about 15% of the sample. Sequencing was done on a sample of blood buffy coat. Source of these receptors: a woman between 18 and 70 years old with a cervical HPV16 infection that either progressed to CIN3+ or cleared (not recorded which).

Comment on this clone: The read halts 3 residues ahead of the CDR3 end, with the missing end drawn from the germline J gene. The chain recombines TRBV19 with TRBJ1-5; D is unclear. CDR3 length equals 15 residues. Germline lookup yields CDR1 LNHDA and CDR2 SQIVND (reference sequence). V gave up 5 bases and J gave up 0 bases, with 11 bases separating them. The CDR3 bases that were read are TGTGCCAGTAGTTTTCCCTCAGGTAGCAATCAGCCC. It specifies CASSFPSGSNQP. The whole CDR3 protein reads CASSFPSGSNQPQHF.

About this clone: The read stops 3 residues short of the end of the CDR3; the missing end is completed from the germline J gene. The V and J genes are TRBV11-2 and TRBJ2-5, with 8 bases that match TRBD1. This CDR3 contains 15 residues. From germline, CDR1 is SGHAT and CDR2 FQNNGV. With 4 bases clipped from V and 7 bases from J, the junction kept 11 bases outside the gene matches. The CDR3: CASSYLGQAAGTQYF. The CDR3 DNA, read in part, is TGTGCCAGCAGCTATCTGGGACAGGCCGCGGGGACC.

Remarks on this clone: The read is 3 residues too short to cover the CDR3 end, so that end is filled in from the germline J gene. This chain links TRBV28 with TRBJ1-4, with 8 bases fitting TRBD1. J lost 7 bases, V lost 5 bases, and 9 bases had no gene match. The CDR3 loop spans 15 amino acids. Germline CDR1 MDHEN, CDR2 SYDVKM. CDR3 region: CASSHSGGAREKLFF. The sequenced CDR3 bases are TGTGCCAGCAGTCACTCAGGGGGCGCGCGTGAAAAA.

As for this clone: The read gets to within 3 residues of the CDR3 end, and the germline J gene fills in the rest. The V gene is TRBV11-2, the J gene TRBJ2-2, with D unresolved. From germline, CDR1 is SGHAT and CDR2 FQNNGV. There are 15 residues in the CDR3. V was shortened by 6 bases and J by 4 bases, with 15 bases between the two germline ends. The CDR3 bases that were read are TGTGCCAGCAGAAAAGGGCAGGTCTTCACCGGGGAG. It codes for CASRKGQVFTGE. The CDR3 reads in full as CASRKGQVFTGELFF.

On this clone: Read sequence stops 3 residues before the CDR3 end, and the germline J gene provides the missing end. The J gene is TRBJ1-4, the V gene TRBV4-2, with a weak D call TRBD1 (5 bases). Germline V CDR1 and CDR2: LGHNA, YNFKEQ. This CDR3 spans 14 amino acids. Between the trimmed V and J ends, which lost 1 base and 8 bases, there was a span of 11 bases. The CDR3 sequence is CASSQGGASEKLFF. CDR3 DNA (partial): TGTGCCAGCAGCCAAGGCGGGGCATCCGAAAAA.